Described below is a single T cell receptor (beta chain) sequence and its context. The data were taken from a study of T cell changes during pregnancy in multiple sclerosis. The CDR3 covers 13 residues. From germline, CDR1 is MDHEN and CDR2 SYDVKM. Clones were read by immunoSEQ multiplex PCR, and TCRdb kept only the in-frame ones, dropping some. The sample has 40,000 or so clones, less than 95% seen once. This TCR came from a female donor in good health, enrolled as a control in a pregnancy study. The chain links TRBV28 to TRBJ1-4; weak D call: TRBD1 (6 bases). Sequenced material: CD4+ T cells from peripheral blood mononuclear cells, taken in the first trimester of pregnancy. In DNA, the CDR3 is TGTTTCACGAAGGTTAGGGGGAATGAAAAACTGTTTTTT. Its translation: CFTKVRGNEKLFF.